This T cell receptor beta chain was documented in a study of T cells in Graves' hyperthyroidism and ophthalmopathy. This clonotype was counted ten times or more. Germline CDR1 SGHAT, CDR2 FQNNGV. There are 12 residues in the CDR3. Trimming shortened V by 6 bases and J by 1 base, and 6 bases separated the two germline ends. From RNA transcripts, TCR beta CDR3 regions were amplified. An initial round of RT-PCR targeting the TCR CDR3 relied on the HTBI primer set. TCRdb reanalysed the multiplex PCR reads using MiXCR and keeps one entry per CDR3 protein. The table records about 560,000 distinct CDR3 sequences, less than 15% of them present only once.

The sequenced sample was blood. The receptor was isolated from a woman between 35 and 50 years old with Graves' hyperthyroidism. The rearrangement uses TRBV11-2 and TRBJ1-1; D gene ambiguous. The CDR3 protein is CASRTTNTEAFF. The CDR3 nucleotides are TGTGCCAGCAGGACAACGAACACTGAAGCTTTCTTT. Full variable domain (remainder filled in from reference TRBV11-2 and TRBJ1-1): EAGVAQSPRYKIIEKRQSVAFWCNPISGHATLYWYQQILGQGPKLLIQFQNNGVVDDSQLPKDRFSAERLKGVDSTLKIQPAKLEDSAVYLCASRTTNTEAFFGQGTRLTVV.